This TCR beta chain was identified in a study of cytomegalovirus exposure and HLA in healthy donors. To note about this clone: Its antigen is undetermined.

The PCR contained 60 Vbeta and 13 Jbeta primers. The data were produced by immunoSEQ multiplex PCR, yet TCRdb's version contains in-frame clones alone and is incomplete. The table shows about 200,000 clones, with 65% to 85% occurring only once. V lost 1 base to trimming and J lost 4 bases; unmatched junction nucleotides: 5. There are 15 residues in the CDR3. Germline V lookup: CDR1 SGHAT, CDR2 FQNNGV. Study conclusions and caveats: In a later analysis, common viral pathogens appeared linked to several of the most significant clusters. The analysis excluded some indistinguishable V segments, including TRBV6-2 and TRBV6-3. The study labeled about 160 TCR beta chains cytomegalovirus-associated. In an earlier analysis, in 540 or so donors, most V segments appeared productive either ~90% or ~30% of the time.

What was sequenced was PBMCs. The chain employs TRBV11-2 and TRBJ2-5; 8 bases match TRBD2. The source of this sequence is a man aged 25-40 years in good health and CMV-seronegative. DNA of the CDR3: TGTGCCAGCAGCTTAGTTGGCGGGGGGACAGAGACCCAGTACTTC. It yields the protein CASSLVGGGTETQYF. The full variable domain, completed using reference TRBV11-2 and TRBJ2-5, is EAGVAQSPRYKIIEKRQSVAFWCNPISGHATLYWYQQILGQGPKLLIQFQNNGVVDDSQLPKDRFSAERLKGVDSTLKIQPAKLEDSAVYLCASSLVGGGTETQYFGPGTRLLVL.